This T cell receptor beta chain was found in a study of cytomegalovirus exposure and HLA in healthy donors. The PCR was carried out with 60 Vbeta primers and 13 Jbeta primers. Sequencing was performed with immunoSEQ multiplex PCR; in TCRdb, only in-frame clones are kept and a portion is missing. The repertoire holds 150,000 to 200,000 clones, with roughly 77% as singletons. Losses at the gene ends were 4 bases for V and 5 bases for J; bases not matched to a gene: 10. CDR3 length: 16 residues. Germline-derived CDR1 and CDR2 are MGHRA and YSYEKL. The origin of this receptor is a man aged 50-59 years in good health and CMV-seropositive. What was sequenced was PBMCs. The rearrangement links TRBV4-1 to TRBJ2-1; 8 positions match TRBD1. CDR3 region: CASSLTDRATDNEQFF. The CDR3 DNA is TGCGCCAGCAGCCTAACGGACAGGGCGACTGACAATGAGCAGTTCTTC.